Only a few counts were recorded for the clone carrying this T cell receptor (beta chain). The antigen is not known. The data originate from a study of resident and recirculating memory T cells in vitiligo. Study-wide points: Different lesions suggested infiltration by different T cell clones.

The table came from immunoSEQ multiplex PCR; TCRdb's copy has only in-frame clones and leaves some out. The repertoire holds more than 65,000 clones, with roughly 90% as singletons. Germline assignment: CDR1 SGHTA and CDR2 FQGNSA. Trimming removed 7 bases at V and 0 bases at J, with 15 bases between. The CDR3 extends over 15 amino acids. The chain combines TRBV7-2 with TRBJ1-1; weak D call: TRBD1 (6 bases). The source is a male donor with vitiligo. Input material: blood. The CDR3 sequence: CASTWTTGMNTEAFF. The CDR3 coding sequence is TGTGCCAGCACCTGGACGACAGGTATGAACACTGAAGCTTTCTTT.